The 18 T cell receptor beta chains below come from one sample, sequenced in a study of post-analysis software for immune sequencing data. Their antigen targets remain unknown. Presence of unique molecular identifiers characterized the TCR beta cDNA libraries. TCRdb called the PCR reads again in MiXCR, with one record for every CDR3 protein. Among hundreds of thousands of distinct CDR3 sequences, 59% were seen once, and the ten largest hold 11%. Broader study findings: TRBV segments more frequent in patients than in controls numbered a few and included TRBV5-6, TRBV5-1 and TRBV20-1.

Sequencing used blood. These receptors originate from a girl aged 2-10 years with multiple sclerosis.

A remark on this clonotype: Germline and junction disagree at one end, which may indicate a read error. J is TRBJ1-2 and V is TRBV10-1; 8 nucleotides match TRBD1. This CDR3 is built from 14 residues. In germline, CDR1 is WNHNN, CDR2 SYGVQD (reference sequence). The CDR3 here is CASSQSRDRSGCTF. DNA of the CDR3: TGCGCCAGCAGTCAAAGCCGGGACAGGTCTGGCTGCACCTTC.

In its sample, this clonotype was seen a few times. The chain links TRBV20-1 to TRBJ2-7, with D hard to call. The CDR3 contains 13 residues. V lost 8 bases, J lost 2 bases, and 16 bases lay in between. Germline V gene data show CDR1 as DFQATT and CDR2 as SNEGSKA (reference sequence). Here the CDR3 reads CSLVGPPAYEQYF. In nucleotides, the CDR3 is TGCAGTCTCGTAGGGCCTCCTGCCTACGAGCAGTACTTC.

This clonotype was counted only a few times. The V call is TRBV20-1, the J call TRBJ2-5; possibly TRBD1 or TRBD2 for D (6 bases each). With 0 bases removed from V and 11 bases from J, the gap between germline ends came to 25 bases. This CDR3 has 16 amino acids. The germline CDR1 and CDR2 sequences are DFQATT and SNEGSKA (reference sequence). CDR3 amino acids: CSARDSGAPLLRGQYF. As DNA, the CDR3 is TGCAGTGCTAGAGATTCGGGGGCACCTCTCCTACGAGGACAGTACTTC.

V gene TRBV10-1 combines with J gene TRBJ2-3, with D perhaps TRBD1 (5 bases). The CDR3 is 14 amino acids. The V and J ends lost 2 bases and 5 bases respectively, with 11 bases between them. Per the germline V gene, CDR1 is WNHNN and CDR2 is SYGVQD (reference sequence). CDR3 sequence reads: CASSEASREDTQYF. The CDR3 DNA is TGCGCCAGCAGTGAGGCGAGCAGGGAAGATACGCAGTATTTT.

The CDR3 sequence is CSVKGEGNTGELFF. In DNA, the CDR3 is TGCAGCGTCAAGGGAGAGGGGAACACCGGGGAGCTGTTTTTT. The J gene is TRBJ2-2, the V gene TRBV29-1; D may be TRBD2 (5 bases). The ends were cut back, 6 bases at V and 1 base at J, with 12 bases in the middle. CDR1 SQVTM and CDR2 ANQGSEA come from the germline V gene. This CDR3 contains 14 residues.

The gene calls are TRBV28 and TRBJ2-4, with 9 bases matching TRBD1. The J call is doubtful: the DNA matches TRBJ2-7 better. The CDR3 is 15 residues long. Germline V lookup: CDR1 MDHEN, CDR2 SYDVKM. The CDR3 DNA reads TGTGCCAGCGAAAGCGCCGGGACAGGGCTAAACGAGCAGTACTTC. It encodes CASESAGTGLNEQYF.

The CDR3 reads CASSQEGVLSNQPQHF. In DNA, the CDR3 is TGCGCCAGCAGCCAAGAGGGAGTTCTAAGCAATCAGCCCCAGCATTTT. The J gene is TRBJ1-5, the V gene TRBV4-1; D not certain. This CDR3 region has 16 residues. CDR1 MGHRA and CDR2 YSYEKL come from the germline V gene. Trimming shortened V by 0 bases and J by 1 base, and 10 bases separated the two germline ends.

The V gene is TRBV5-1, the J gene TRBJ2-1; possible D gene TRBD2, 6 bases. The germline V gene encodes CDR1 SGHRS and CDR2 YFSETQ. The CDR3 has 14 amino acids. V was shortened by 5 bases and J by 8 bases, with 17 bases between the two germline ends. CDR3 region: CASRSGVLGDEQFF. CDR3 bases: TGCGCCAGCAGGTCGGGGGTTCTGGGCGATGAGCAGTTCTTC.

This clonotype was observed a few times. This chain links TRBV12-3 or TRBV12-4 with TRBJ2-1, with D perhaps matching TRBD1 (6 bases). The germline V and J ends were trimmed by 3 bases and 7 bases, with 16 bases remaining between them. The CDR3 totals 15 residues. Written as DNA, the CDR3 is TGTGCCAGCAGTTTTCTGCAGGGGCGCGTGAATGAGCAGTTCTTC. Translating it yields CASSFLQGRVNEQFF.

The rearrangement joins TRBV4-1 to TRBJ1-4; TRBD1 might be the D (5 bases). Germline-derived CDR1 and CDR2 are MGHRA and YSYEKL. The CDR3 is made up of 14 amino acids. Trimming pared 4 bases from V and 2 bases from J, leaving 8 bases between. The CDR3 nucleotides read TGCGCCAGCAGCCTCCGGGGGACTAATGAAAAACTGTTTTTT. Translating it yields CASSLRGTNEKLFF.

This sequence joins TRBV15 and TRBJ2-7; TRBD1 might be the D (5 bases). The germline V gene has CDR1 LNHNV and CDR2 YYDKDF (reference sequence). V was clipped by 5 bases and J by 3 bases, with 14 bases between them. CDR3 size: 14 residues. The DNA of the CDR3 is TGTGCCACCAGCTCCGAGCCAGGGAACTACGAGCAGTACTTC. Protein product: CATSSEPGNYEQYF. The full variable domain, its missing parts supplied by reference TRBV15 and TRBJ2-7, is DAMVIQNPRYQVTQFGKPVTLSCSQTLNHNVMYWYQQKSSQAPKLLFHYYDKDFNNEADTPDNFQSRRPNTSFCFLDIRSPGLGDTAMYLCATSSEPGNYEQYFGPGTRLTVT.

The CDR3 protein is CSARPAGQPSQETQYF. The CDR3, as DNA: TGCAGTGCTAGACCCGCGGGACAGCCCAGTCAAGAGACCCAGTACTTC. This rearrangement joins TRBV20-1 to TRBJ2-5, with a tentative D call TRBD1 (7 bases). The CDR3 totals 16 residues. Germline CDR1 reads DFQATT; CDR2 reads SNEGSKA (reference sequence). V was clipped by 2 bases and J by 2 bases, with 18 bases between them.

The sample holds a few counts of this clonotype. The gene calls are TRBV12-3 or TRBV12-4 and TRBJ1-2; no definite D call. The CDR3 is 13 residues long. The germline V and J ends were trimmed by 7 bases and 5 bases, with 14 bases remaining between them. DNA for the CDR3: TGTGCCAGCATGCGGGCGGACCATTATGGCTACACCTTC. This gives the protein CASMRADHYGYTF.

This sequence joins TRBV6-5 and TRBJ2-1; 9 bases align to TRBD1. CDR1 MNHEY and CDR2 SVGAGI come from the germline V gene. The CDR3 sequence is 13 residues long. The V segment lost 11 bases and the J segment 1 base; nucleotides outside the gene matches: 3. The CDR3 sequence: CAGGQGSYNEQFF. The CDR3 DNA reads TGTGCCGGTGGACAGGGGTCCTACAATGAGCAGTTCTTC.

The J gene is TRBJ2-5, the V gene TRBV4-1; 14 nucleotides agree with TRBD2. Germline CDR1 is MGHRA and CDR2 is YSYEKL. Trimming cost V 4 bases and J 4 bases; bases outside gene matches: 5. The CDR3 is 16 residues long. In nucleotides, the CDR3 is TGCGCCAGCAGCCTATCCGGGACTAGCGGGAGAGAGACCCAGTACTTC. Translated, it gives CASSLSGTSGRETQYF.

The chain links TRBV12-3 or TRBV12-4 to TRBJ1-2, with 7 bases that match TRBD1. The CDR3 sequence is 18 residues long. V shed 7 bases and J 2 bases; nucleotides not matched to a gene: 19. The chain's CDR3 is CASMILSKTPGGNYGYTF. The CDR3 DNA reads as TGTGCCAGCATGATTCTCTCGAAAACGCCAGGGGGGAACTATGGCTACACCTTC.

In DNA, the CDR3 is TGTGCCAGCAGCTCTACCCGGATACAGACTGGGGCCAACGTCCTGACTTTC. Its translation is CASSSTRIQTGANVLTF. This chain connects TRBV7-8 to TRBJ2-6; D is uncertain. This CDR3 is built from 17 residues. CDR1 is SGHVS, CDR2 FQNEAQ, per germline. Trimming left V 4 bases short and J 2 bases short, with 15 bases between.

The CDR3 protein is CSALLPGQGTGEQFF. Written as DNA, the CDR3 is TGCAGTGCCCTCCTTCCGGGACAGGGGACAGGCGAGCAGTTCTTC. The chain uses TRBV20-1 and TRBJ2-1; the match to TRBD1 covers 10 bases. The junction had 15 bases not matched to a gene; V was cut back by 6 bases and J by 10 bases. Germline CDR1 reads DFQATT; CDR2 reads SNEGSKA (reference sequence). The CDR3 has 15 amino acids.